The clone carrying this T cell receptor beta chain has more than one count but fewer than ten. Its antigen is as yet unknown. The V end lost 6 bases, the J end lost 8 bases, and 7 bases lay between the germline ends. CDR3 length equals 10 residues. Germline CDR1 is SEHNR and CDR2 is FQNEAQ (reference sequence). This entry belongs to a study of CD8 T cells in ankylosing spondylitis. Study conclusions and caveats: A TCR beta motif made of about 8 highly homologous variants seemed typical of ankylosing spondylitis blood. Those disease-linked clones were CD8+; they were also relatively rare in peripheral blood. Significant enrichment of disease-linked clones was reported in matched ankylosing spondylitis synovial fluid. A subset of motif variants has previously been described in the synovial fluid and blood of reactive arthritis.

TCRdb ran MiXCR on the 5' RACE reads and lists one entry per CDR3 protein. This repertoire shows approximately 300,000 distinct CDR3 sequences, around 21% found once; its top ten account for about 3.7%. Sequences were obtained from blood, either unsorted or a sorted T cell fraction (not recorded which). The source is a female donor with ankylosing spondylitis or in good health (not recorded which). V is TRBV7-9 and J is TRBJ1-2; D remains unclear. In DNA, the CDR3 is TGTGCCAGCAGAGGCGAGGGCTACACCTTC. Amino acid sequence: CASRGEGYTF.